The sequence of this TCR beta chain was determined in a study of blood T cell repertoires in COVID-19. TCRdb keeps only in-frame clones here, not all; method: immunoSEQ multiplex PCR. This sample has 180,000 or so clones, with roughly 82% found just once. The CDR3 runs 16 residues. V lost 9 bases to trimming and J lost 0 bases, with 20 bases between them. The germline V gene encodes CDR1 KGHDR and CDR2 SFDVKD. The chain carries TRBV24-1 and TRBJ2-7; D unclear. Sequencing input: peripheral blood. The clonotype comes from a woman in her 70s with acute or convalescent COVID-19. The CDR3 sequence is CATASPIVWSSYEQYF. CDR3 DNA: TGTGCCACCGCCTCGCCGATAGTGTGGAGCTCCTACGAGCAGTACTTC.